This entry describes one TCR beta chain. This entry comes from a study of beta chain features in type 1 diabetes. As for the study in general: Sorted cells, approximately 100,000,000 in number, were examined across all samples.

There was one heparinised blood draw per donor, averaging about 100 mL. It was via CD45RO/CCR7/CD25/CD127/CD95/CD27 that CD4+ naive, central memory, regulatory and stem cell-like memory cells were sorted. Since all of the isolated RNA was reverse transcribed, expressed TCRB transcripts were what got sequenced. Here immunoSEQ multiplex PCR was the method, and the copy in TCRdb shows in-frame clones only, minus some. The data contain around 250,000 clones, 13% to 15% of them seen just once; the ten biggest clones take up more than 0.02%. Trimming shortened V by 3 bases and J by 7 bases, and 7 bases separated the two germline ends. The CDR3 length is 12 residues. Per germline, CDR1 ENHRY and CDR2 SYGVKD.

V usage is TRBV10-3 and J usage is TRBJ1-5; D call uncertain. Sequenced input: naive CD4+ T cells from blood. This clonotype originated in a middle-aged woman in good health. The CDR3 DNA reads TGTGCCATCAGTGACACAGAACAGCCCCAGCATTTT. As protein: CAISDTEQPQHF.